The 19 T cell receptor beta chains given below trace back to one sample, sequenced in a study of cytomegalovirus exposure and HLA in healthy donors. The PCR contained 60 Vbeta and 13 Jbeta primers. TCRdb keeps only in-frame clones here, not all; method: immunoSEQ multiplex PCR. In the table there are 90,000 or so clones, around four fifths of which are singletons. The sequenced material came from PBMCs. All receptors come from a man between 25 and 39 years old in good health and CMV-seropositive.

This clone is a singleton in its sample. This chain uses TRBV7-2 with TRBJ2-1; 10 bases fit TRBD2. Germline V gene data show CDR1 as SGHTA and CDR2 as FQGNSA. This CDR3 region has 16 residues. V lost 4 bases to trimming and J lost 4 bases; unmatched junction nucleotides: 7. The CDR3 sequence is CASSSELAGFYNEQFF. The CDR3, as DNA: TGTGCCAGCAGCTCCGAACTAGCGGGATTTTACAATGAGCAGTTCTTC.

V gene TRBV10-1 combines with J gene TRBJ2-1, with 7 bases aligning to TRBD2. The CDR3 totals 14 residues. Per germline, CDR1 WNHNN and CDR2 SYGVQD (reference sequence). After removal of 5 bases from V and 5 bases from J, the junction contained 6 bases not matched to a gene. The CDR3 bases are TGCGCCAGCAGTTCAACTAGCGTAAACAATGAGCAGTTCTTC. Its protein is CASSSTSVNNEQFF.

This chain links TRBV9 with TRBJ2-5, with 7 positions matching TRBD2. The trim removed 2 bases at V and 3 bases at J, leaving 22 bases unmatched. Germline loops: CDR1 SGDLS, CDR2 YYNGEE. The CDR3 extends over 20 amino acids. The CDR3 sequence is CASSVGLGGRSGGLEETQYF. As DNA, the CDR3 is TGTGCCAGCAGCGTCGGACTAGGCGGGAGATCGGGGGGTTTGGAAGAGACCCAGTACTTC.

This chain links TRBV27 with TRBJ1-2, with D uncertain. V lost 2 bases and J lost 7, with 20 bases in between. Germline CDR1 MNHEY, CDR2 SMNVEV (reference sequence). The CDR3 consists of 16 residues. CDR3: CASSLTPLRLDVGYTF. The CDR3 bases are TGTGCCAGCAGTTTAACACCCCTACGGCTAGATGTTGGCTACACCTTC.

V and J are TRBV7-6 and TRBJ2-6, with 8 bases that match TRBD1. This CDR3 has 19 amino acids. Germline trimming cut 1 base from V and 3 bases from J; bases unmatched to any gene: 11. Germline CDR1 SGHVS, CDR2 FNYEAQ. This CDR3 is CASSLDWTGPQVGANVLTF. The CDR3 DNA sequence: TGTGCCAGCAGCTTAGATTGGACAGGGCCGCAAGTTGGGGCCAACGTCCTGACTTTC.

V gene TRBV5-1 combines with J gene TRBJ1-4, with TRBD1 identical over 9 bases. Germline V gives CDR1 SGHRS, CDR2 YFSETQ. V was pared by 0 bases and J by 14 bases, with 8 bases of the junction left unmatched. The CDR3 spans 14 residues. The CDR3 nucleotides are TGCGCCAGCAGCTTGGCGGGACAGGGCCCAGAGCTGTTTTTT. As protein: CASSLAGQGPELFF. Using reference TRBV5-1 and TRBJ1-4 for the parts outside the CDR3, the full variable domain is KAGVTQTPRYLIKTRGQQVTLSCSPISGHRSVSWYQQTPGQGLQFLFEYFSETQRNKGNFPGRFSGRQFSNSRSEMNVSTLELGDSALYLCASSLAGQGPELFFGSGTQLSVL.

The chain uses TRBV6-1 and TRBJ1-4; D unclear. V shed 0 bases and J shed 3 bases, with 11 bases lying between them. The germline V gene has CDR1 MNHNS and CDR2 SASEGT. This CDR3 spans 16 amino acids. The CDR3 DNA follows: TGTGCCAGCAGTGAAGCTATCGGTCGGGCTAATGAAAAACTGTTTTTT. As protein: CASSEAIGRANEKLFF.

The chain couples TRBV7-2 to TRBJ2-2, with D maybe TRBD1 (5 bases). Trimming removed 5 bases at V and 2 bases at J, with 15 bases between. CDR1 and CDR2 (germline): SGHTA, FQGNSA. This CDR3 comprises 16 residues. DNA for the CDR3: TGTGCCAGCAGCGACTCCTTCAGGGTAAACACCGGGGAGCTGTTTTTT. As protein: CASSDSFRVNTGELFF.

This rearrangement joins TRBV2 to TRBJ2-1; perhaps TRBD2 as D (5 bases). Germline V gene data show CDR1 as SNHLY and CDR2 as FYNNEI. The CDR3 is 17 amino acids. The germline V and J ends were trimmed by 6 bases and 0 bases, with 18 bases remaining between them. The CDR3 loop reads CASRARALGSSYNEQFF. The CDR3 bases are TGTGCCAGCAGGGCGAGGGCCCTAGGGAGCTCCTACAATGAGCAGTTCTTC.

On this clone itself: The same CDR3 arises from other DNA sequences in this sample as well. V and J are TRBV9 and TRBJ1-4; 9 bases match TRBD1. Germline V gene lookup returns CDR1 SGDLS and CDR2 YYNGEE. V shed 5 bases, J shed 4 bases, and the junction held 12 bases outside the gene matches. CDR3 length: 17 residues. The CDR3 bases are TGTGCCAGCAGTGGACAGGGGTTAGATTCGTTTAATGAAAAACTGTTTTTT. Translated: CASSGQGLDSFNEKLFF.

This sequence joins TRBV18 and TRBJ2-7, with 9 bases that match TRBD2. The CDR3 extends over 19 amino acids. V lost 0 bases to trimming and J lost 6 bases; unmatched junction nucleotides: 18. Germline CDR1 and CDR2: KGHSH and LQKENI. The CDR3 nucleotides read TGTGCCAGCTCACCACCGTTAAACTTAAGGGCGGGAGGGCCTATCGAGCAGTACTTC. Translated: CASSPPLNLRAGGPIEQYF.

J is TRBJ2-7 and V is TRBV28; D may be TRBD2 (5 bases). The CDR3 is made up of 14 amino acids. Trimming left V 6 bases short and J 1 base short, with 13 bases between. Germline CDR1 is MDHEN and CDR2 is SYDVKM. CDR3 nucleotides: TGTGCCAGCAGCAGAGGGCCGGGGTCCTACGAGCAGTACTTC. It translates to CASSRGPGSYEQYF.

V and J are TRBV5-1 and TRBJ1-1, with unresolved D. Trimming took 0 bases from V and 6 from J, leaving 12 bases between them. Germline-derived CDR1 and CDR2 are SGHRS and YFSETQ. This CDR3 has 14 residues. CDR3 amino acids: CASSLGAGNSEAFF. In DNA form, the CDR3 reads TGCGCCAGCAGCTTGGGGGCCGGAAACTCTGAAGCTTTCTTT. The entire variable domain, with the rest obtained from reference TRBV5-1 and TRBJ1-1, is as follows: KAGVTQTPRYLIKTRGQQVTLSCSPISGHRSVSWYQQTPGQGLQFLFEYFSETQRNKGNFPGRFSGRQFSNSRSEMNVSTLELGDSALYLCASSLGAGNSEAFFGQGTRLTVV.

This clone was picked up one time. V is TRBV20-1 and J is TRBJ1-4; D unresolved. The CDR3 runs 11 residues. The ends were cut back, 5 bases at V and 7 bases at J, with 8 bases in the middle. Germline loops: CDR1 DFQATT, CDR2 SNEGSKA (reference sequence). The CDR3: CSAFGAEKLFF. The CDR3 DNA follows: TGCAGTGCTTTCGGAGCTGAAAAACTGTTTTTT.

In nucleotides, the CDR3 is TGTGCCAGCAGCTTAGGCCAGGAGCAGTTCTTC. Protein sequence: CASSLGQEQFF. The chain employs TRBV11-2 and TRBJ2-1; D is unclear. The CDR3 consists of 11 residues. Germline loops: CDR1 SGHAT, CDR2 FQNNGV. V lost 1 base and J 10 bases, leaving 5 bases between the germline ends.

J is TRBJ1-5 and V is TRBV6-5, with 10 bases identical to TRBD1. Per the germline V gene, CDR1 is MNHEY and CDR2 is SVGAGI. The CDR3 contains 16 residues. J lost 11 bases, V lost 2 bases, and 12 bases had no gene match. The CDR3 nucleotides read TGTGCCAGCAGTTACCGGGGACAGGGGTCCCGGGGGACCCAGCATTTT. Translation: CASSYRGQGSRGTQHF.

The chain is built from TRBV2 and TRBJ2-4, with 9 positions matching TRBD2. The CDR3 extends over 14 amino acids. Per the germline V gene, CDR1 is SNHLY and CDR2 is FYNNEI. Germline trimming cut 2 bases from V and 7 bases from J; bases unmatched to any gene: 3. The CDR3 protein is CASSETSGLNIQYF. CDR3 in DNA: TGTGCCAGCAGTGAAACTAGCGGGTTGAACATTCAGTACTTC.

The chain carries TRBV29-1 and TRBJ1-2, with D possibly TRBD1 on 6 matching bases. The CDR3 has 12 residues. The germline gives CDR1 SQVTM, CDR2 ANQGSEA. V was clipped by 5 bases and J by 4 bases, with 11 bases between them. CDR3 region: CSVQGQGYGYTF. DNA for the CDR3: TGCAGCGTTCAGGGGCAGGGCTATGGCTACACCTTC.

The chain couples TRBV4-1 to TRBJ2-2; no definite D call. Germline V CDR1 and CDR2: MGHRA, YSYEKL. The CDR3 is 15 residues long. The ends were cut back, 4 bases at V and 5 bases at J, with 14 bases in the middle. The DNA for the CDR3 is TGCGCCAGCAGCCGAAGTACCAGAGGAACCGGGGAGCTGTTTTTT. This gives the protein CASSRSTRGTGELFF.